This entry describes one T cell receptor beta chain. Its specificity is not known. V dropped 11 bases and J dropped 2; count of bases not matched to a gene: 6. CDR1 is ENHRY, CDR2 SYGVKD, per germline. CDR3 length: 13 residues. TCRdb itself ran the 5' RACE reads through MiXCR, one entry per CDR3 protein. The sample carries 390,000 or so distinct CDR3 sequences, more than 15% recorded once. The data were taken from a study of T-cell memory formation after mild COVID-19. Findings and caveats of the study: Some SARS-CoV-2-responding clones were already detected in memory before infection.

What was sequenced was PBMCs or a T cell subset sorted from them (not recorded which). This chain joins TRBV10-3 and TRBJ2-7, with 10 nucleotides matching TRBD1. This sequence was found in a man aged 18 to 29 who had mild COVID-19 (a few samples of this study predate the infection). Cell type and time point are not known. The CDR3 DNA reads as TGTGCCTCTCGGACAGGGGGGGCCTACGAGCAGTACTTC. This translates into CASRTGGAYEQYF.